These 21 T cell receptor beta chains share one sample of origin, sequenced in a study of blood T cell repertoires in COVID-19. Measured with immunoSEQ multiplex PCR; TCRdb has only the in-frame clones, and not every one. The sample yields about 270,000 clones, approximately 85% seen once. Sequenced input: peripheral blood. The receptors were gathered from a woman aged 80 or over with COVID-19, enrolled during active disease.

The chain combines TRBV24-1 with TRBJ2-1; 9 bases fit TRBD2. Per the germline V gene, CDR1 is KGHDR and CDR2 is SFDVKD. V lost 5 bases to trimming and J lost 0 bases; unmatched junction nucleotides: 7. CDR3 size: 17 residues. The CDR3 spells CATSVGSGGRSYNEQFF. The CDR3 DNA reads TGTGCCACCAGTGTGGGTAGCGGGGGCCGCTCCTACAATGAGCAGTTCTTC.

The V call is TRBV24-1, the J call TRBJ2-1, with 7 bases lining up with TRBD2. J was trimmed by 4 bases and V by 7 bases; bases with no gene match: 6. The germline V gene has CDR1 KGHDR and CDR2 SFDVKD. CDR3 length: 14 residues. The CDR3 sequence: CATRGLPPYNEQFF. CDR3 DNA sequence: TGTGCCACCAGGGGACTACCACCTTACAATGAGCAGTTCTTC.

The chain links TRBV7-9 to TRBJ2-5, with 8 bases identical to TRBD2. V lost 1 base and J lost 2; bases outside the gene matches: 15. CDR3 size: 19 residues. Germline V CDR1 and CDR2: SEHNR, FQNEAQ (reference sequence). The CDR3 spells CASSLVLTGGPRRQETQYF. CDR3 DNA: TGTGCCAGCAGCTTAGTTCTAACGGGGGGGCCGCGTAGGCAAGAGACCCAGTACTTC.

This chain connects TRBV28 to TRBJ1-2, with a possible D match to TRBD1 (5 bases). This CDR3 contains 15 residues. Germline V gene data show CDR1 as MDHEN and CDR2 as SYDVKM. V lost 2 bases to trimming and J lost 10 bases, with 20 bases between them. The CDR3 loop reads CASSLTGGDWSDYTF. The CDR3 nucleotides read TGTGCCAGCAGTTTAACGGGGGGGGACTGGAGTGACTACACCTTC.

The chain links TRBV29-1 to TRBJ2-6, with no clear D. Germline V gene sequence: CDR1 SQVTM, CDR2 ANQGSEA. The V end was cut by 3 bases, the J end by 4 bases, with 10 bases between. The CDR3 length is 14 residues. The CDR3 spells CSVDDGPGANVLTF. The CDR3 coding sequence is TGCAGCGTTGACGATGGGCCAGGGGCCAACGTCCTGACTTTC.

The gene calls are TRBV19 and TRBJ2-3; 10 bases are a match to TRBD1. Trimming took 0 bases from V and 4 from J; bases not matched to a gene: 7. The germline CDR1 and CDR2 sequences are LNHDA and SQIVND (reference sequence). The CDR3 is 17 amino acids. CDR3 in amino acids: CASSIDRGQGYPDTQYF. CDR3 nucleotides: TGTGCCAGTAGTATAGATAGGGGACAGGGGTACCCAGATACGCAGTATTTT.

The genes are TRBV28 and TRBJ1-5; 7 bases agree with TRBD1. Germline V lookup: CDR1 MDHEN, CDR2 SYDVKM. The CDR3 spans 13 residues. The trim removed 5 bases at V and 7 bases at J, leaving 5 bases unmatched. CDR3 nucleotide sequence: TGTGCCAGCAGTCGACAGGGTCCCCAGCCCCAGCATTTT. Translated, it gives CASSRQGPQPQHF.

In the case of this clone: Other nucleotide sequences in the sample specify the same CDR3. V and J are TRBV5-1 and TRBJ1-2; D is possibly TRBD1 (6 bases). The CDR3 consists of 13 residues. V was pared by 0 bases and J by 5 bases, with 8 bases between. Germline assignment: CDR1 SGHRS and CDR2 YFSETQ. CDR3: CASSLAGDYGYTF. The DNA of the CDR3 is TGCGCCAGCAGCTTGGCAGGGGATTATGGCTACACCTTC.

This sequence joins TRBV6-5 and TRBJ1-6, with D possibly being TRBD1 (5 bases). Between the trimmed V and J ends, which lost 2 bases and 10 bases, there was a span of 15 bases. The CDR3 length is 15 residues. Per the germline V gene, CDR1 is MNHEY and CDR2 is SVGAGI. This CDR3 reads CASSYQRRGGSPLHF. CDR3 nucleotide sequence: TGTGCCAGCAGTTACCAACGGAGGGGCGGGTCACCCCTCCACTTT.

The chain uses TRBV28 and TRBJ2-4; D is possibly TRBD2 (5 bases). CDR1 and CDR2 from the germline V gene are MDHEN and SYDVKM. V gave up 6 bases and J gave up 7 bases, with 22 bases separating them. The length of the CDR3 is 16 residues. CDR3 amino acids: CASSLRVEGKGNIQYF. The CDR3 nucleotides are TGTGCCAGCAGCTTAAGGGTTGAGGGAAAGGGTAACATTCAGTACTTC.

J is TRBJ2-1 and V is TRBV5-4; 9 nucleotides align to TRBD2. The ends lost 0 bases at V and 5 bases at J; junction bases unmatched: 3. CDR1 is SGHNT, CDR2 YYREEE, per germline (reference sequence). This CDR3 contains 15 residues. The CDR3 is CASSLASGDHNEQFF. In nucleotides, the CDR3 is TGTGCCAGCAGCTTGGCTAGCGGGGACCACAATGAGCAGTTCTTC.

The chain uses TRBV6-4 and TRBJ1-6; no firm D call. The germline CDR1 and CDR2 sequences are MRHNA and SNTAGT. Trimming took 4 bases from V and 10 from J, leaving 11 bases between them. The CDR3 loop spans 13 amino acids. CDR3 sequence (DNA): TGTGCCAGCAGTGCCGACGGGAAGTCACCCCTCCACTTT. Protein product: CASSADGKSPLHF.

The rearrangement links TRBV4-1 to TRBJ1-2, with D possibly being TRBD1 (6 bases). Germline values: CDR1 MGHRA, CDR2 YSYEKL. This CDR3 is 14 amino acids long. V lost 0 bases to trimming and J lost 12 bases, with 17 bases between them. The CDR3 region has the DNA TGCGCCAGCAGCCAAGAAGAAGGGTACAGGGTTAACACCTTC. Amino acid sequence: CASSQEEGYRVNTF.

V and J are TRBV2 and TRBJ2-7; 11 bases agree with TRBD1. Germline trimming cut 6 bases from V and 2 bases from J; bases unmatched to any gene: 3. Germline CDR1 is SNHLY and CDR2 is FYNNEI. The CDR3 runs 14 residues. CDR3 sequence reads: CASRWGQGAYEQYF. CDR3 DNA sequence: TGTGCCAGCAGATGGGGACAGGGGGCCTACGAGCAGTACTTC. The whole variable domain, filled in from reference TRBV2 and TRBJ2-7, reads EPEVTQTPSHQVTQMGQEVILRCVPISNHLYFYWYRQILGQKVEFLVSFYNNEISEKSEIFDDQFSVERPDGSNFTLKIRSTKLEDSAMYFCASRWGQGAYEQYFGPGTRLTVT.

The J gene is TRBJ2-5, the V gene TRBV5-1; D may be TRBD1 (6 bases). Trimming left V 3 bases short and J 1 base short, with 22 bases between. Germline CDR1 reads SGHRS; CDR2 reads YFSETQ. The length of the CDR3 is 18 residues. This CDR3 reads CASSWEPPRKQGQETQYF. The CDR3 DNA follows: TGCGCCAGCAGCTGGGAACCACCACGGAAACAGGGCCAAGAGACCCAGTACTTC.

The gene calls are TRBV19 and TRBJ2-3, with 11 bases aligning to TRBD2. Germline V gives CDR1 LNHDA, CDR2 SQIVND (reference sequence). This CDR3 is 16 amino acids long. With V trimmed by 6 bases and J by 6 bases, 11 bases remained unmatched. The CDR3 region is CASRELAGGRKDTQYF. The CDR3 DNA sequence: TGTGCCAGTAGGGAGTTAGCGGGGGGGCGGAAGGATACGCAGTATTTT. The whole variable domain, filled in from reference TRBV19 and TRBJ2-3, reads DGGITQSPKYLFRKEGQNVTLSCEQNLNHDAMYWYRQDPGQGLRLIYYSQIVNDFQKGDIAEGYSVSREKKESFPLTVTSAQKNPTAFYLCASRELAGGRKDTQYFGPGTRLTVL.

This chain links TRBV4-1 with TRBJ2-6, with 10 bases fitting TRBD1. Looked up from germline, CDR1 is MGHRA and CDR2 is YSYEKL. The J segment lost 1 base and the V segment lost 4 bases, leaving 4 bases of the junction unmatched. The CDR3 has 17 residues. Here the CDR3 DNA reads TGCGCCAGCAGCCCCCGGGACAGGGGTTCTGGGGCCAACGTCCTGACTTTC. Its translation: CASSPRDRGSGANVLTF.

The chain couples TRBV20-1 to TRBJ2-5; no clear D gene. CDR1 and CDR2 (germline): DFQATT, SNEGSKA (reference sequence). The CDR3 is 11 amino acids. V lost 6 bases to trimming and J lost 4 bases, with 9 bases between them. DNA of the CDR3: TGCAGTGCCCCTGAACTAGAGACCCAGTACTTC. Residues: CSAPELETQYF.

The chain has TRBV11-2 and TRBJ1-1; the D gene is possibly TRBD1 (6 bases). V was shortened by 0 bases and J by 5 bases, with 10 bases between the two germline ends. The CDR3 is 14 residues long. CDR1 and CDR2 (germline): SGHAT, FQNNGV. The CDR3 region has the DNA TGTGCCAGCAGCTTAGAGCAGGGGCTGACTGAAGCTTTCTTT. Its protein product is CASSLEQGLTEAFF.

The rearrangement links TRBV30 to TRBJ1-1; maybe TRBD1 (5 bases). CDR3 length equals 15 residues. CDR1 and CDR2 (germline): GTSNPN, SVGIG (reference sequence). V was shortened by 4 bases and J by 0 bases, with 15 bases between the two germline ends. The CDR3 DNA reads TGTGCCTGGAAAGGCGGGGCCGGATTGAACACTGAAGCTTTCTTT. This encodes CAWKGGAGLNTEAFF.

The chain joins TRBV2 to TRBJ2-1; 8 positions agree with TRBD2. The CDR3 runs 15 residues. J gave up 1 base and V 7 bases, and 6 bases lay outside the gene matches. CDR1 SNHLY and CDR2 FYNNEI come from the germline V gene. In DNA form, the CDR3 reads TGTGCCAGCACCCAGGCGGGGGGATCCTACAATGAGCAGTTCTTC. Translated: CASTQAGGSYNEQFF.